Given below is one T cell receptor beta chain in context. Antigen unknown. Some clones are missing from TCRdb's copy, which holds only in-frame ones; the method was immunoSEQ multiplex PCR. The sample holds fewer than 11,000 clones; roughly 74% are singletons and the top ten take roughly 4.4%. Per germline, CDR1 MDHEN and CDR2 SYDVKM. Trimming shortened V by 6 bases and J by 1 base, and 13 bases separated the two germline ends. This CDR3 contains 14 residues. H&E slides confirmed each diagnosis, reviewed by two pathologists independently. Macro-dissection enriched premalignant or tumor cells before nucleic acid extraction. This entry belongs to a study of immune evolution from preneoplasia to lung adenocarcinoma. Study conclusions and caveats: Later-stage lesions seemingly showed higher T cell density and diversity than normal lung.

This receptor was obtained from a person aged 70 to 80 with lung adenocarcinoma. The genes are TRBV28 and TRBJ2-7; a weak D match, TRBD2 (5 bases). Input material: FFPE minimally invasive lung adenocarcinoma tissue. CDR3 DNA sequence: TGTGCCAGCAGCCTGGACTCAATTTCCTACGAGCAGTACTTC. It translates to CASSLDSISYEQYF. The full variable domain, rest sourced from reference TRBV28 and TRBJ2-7, is DVKVTQSSRYLVKRTGEKVFLECVQDMDHENMFWYRQDPGLGLRLIYFSYDVKMKEKGDIPEGYSVSREKKERFSLILESASTNQTSMYLCASSLDSISYEQYFGPGTRLTVT.